The 21 T cell receptor beta chains listed next were all sequenced from one sample in a study of blood T cell repertoires in COVID-19. Clones were sequenced by immunoSEQ multiplex PCR, and TCRdb holds only the in-frame ones, with some missing. Among over 150,000 clones listed, 80% were seen once. Sequencing was done on a sample of PBMCs or T cells enriched from blood (not recorded which). The source is an older woman who had recovered from COVID-19.

V gene TRBV15 combines with J gene TRBJ2-7, with 12 bases that match TRBD1. The V segment lost 1 base and the J segment 5 bases; nucleotides outside the gene matches: 3. CDR1 is LNHNV and CDR2 is YYDKDF in the germline V gene (reference sequence). The CDR3 loop spans 15 amino acids. The CDR3 protein is CATSRGGTGGNEQYF. As DNA, the CDR3 is TGTGCCACCAGCAGAGGGGGGACAGGGGGCAACGAGCAGTACTTC.

This clone was seen a handful of times. The chain has TRBV19 and TRBJ1-1; D gene ambiguous. From germline, CDR1 is LNHDA and CDR2 SQIVND (reference sequence). V shed 4 bases and J shed 6 bases, with 12 bases lying between them. The CDR3 spans 13 residues. The CDR3 region is CASSTRASAEAFF. The CDR3 coding sequence is TGTGCCAGTAGTACTAGAGCGTCGGCTGAAGCTTTCTTT. Variable domain in full (rest from reference TRBV19 and TRBJ1-1): DGGITQSPKYLFRKEGQNVTLSCEQNLNHDAMYWYRQDPGQGLRLIYYSQIVNDFQKGDIAEGYSVSREKKESFPLTVTSAQKNPTAFYLCASSTRASAEAFFGQGTRLTVV.

The table lists this clone with a count of one. The rearrangement joins TRBV5-1 to TRBJ1-5; D perhaps matches TRBD1 (5 bases). Germline V gene data show CDR1 as SGHRS and CDR2 as YFSETQ. The CDR3 covers 16 residues. Trimming left V 0 bases short and J 2 bases short, with 12 bases between. As DNA, the CDR3 is TGCGCCAGCAGCTTGGCCCCAGGGTTAGGCAATCAGCCCCAGCATTTT. Protein: CASSLAPGLGNQPQHF. Filled out from reference TRBV5-1 and TRBJ1-5, the complete variable domain reads KAGVTQTPRYLIKTRGQQVTLSCSPISGHRSVSWYQQTPGQGLQFLFEYFSETQRNKGNFPGRFSGRQFSNSRSEMNVSTLELGDSALYLCASSLAPGLGNQPQHFGDGTRLSIL.

V is TRBV5-1 and J is TRBJ2-3, with 9 bases identical to TRBD2. V gave up 1 base and J gave up 6 bases; unmatched junction bases: 9. The CDR3 consists of 16 residues. Per germline, CDR1 SGHRS and CDR2 YFSETQ. DNA of the CDR3: TGCGCCAGCAGCTTGTACTGGCGGGGGGGCGGTGATACGCAGTATTTT. Translation: CASSLYWRGGGDTQYF.

This clone was found many times. The chain links TRBV16 to TRBJ1-1, with D hard to call. Trimming cost V 4 bases and J 4 bases, with 13 bases left between them. This CDR3 has 14 amino acids. CDR1 and CDR2 from the germline V gene are KGHSY and FQNENV. The CDR3 is CASSPVGEPTEAFF. The CDR3 DNA is TGTGCCAGCAGCCCTGTTGGGGAGCCCACTGAAGCTTTCTTT. The variable domain in full, with the rest retrieved from reference TRBV16 and TRBJ1-1, is GEEVAQTPKHLVRGEGQKAKLYCAPIKGHSYVFWYQQVLKNEFKFLISFQNENVFDETGMPKERFSAKCLPNSPCSLEIQATKLEDSAVYFCASSPVGEPTEAFFGQGTRLTVV.

This clone showed up just once. The genes are TRBV18 and TRBJ2-7; 7 positions agree with TRBD1. In germline, CDR1 is KGHSH, CDR2 LQKENI. The CDR3 is made up of 14 amino acids. The trim removed 3 bases at V and 4 bases at J, leaving 6 bases unmatched. The CDR3 sequence: CASSPLDRSYEQYF. Here the CDR3 DNA reads TGTGCCAGCTCACCCCTGGACAGGTCTTACGAGCAGTACTTC.

The rearrangement joins TRBV11-2 to TRBJ2-7, with D possibly matching TRBD1 (6 bases). There are 14 residues in the CDR3. The germline CDR1 and CDR2 sequences are SGHAT and FQNNGV. The V end was cut by 3 bases, the J end by 0 bases, with 9 bases between. The CDR3 sequence is CASSLDSLSYEQYF. The CDR3 DNA follows: TGTGCCAGCAGCTTGGACAGCCTCTCCTACGAGCAGTACTTC.

This chain links TRBV9 with TRBJ1-5; maybe TRBD1 (5 bases). The V end was cut by 0 bases, the J end by 7 bases, with 11 bases between. The CDR3 sequence is 14 residues long. Germline CDR1 and CDR2: SGDLS and YYNGEE. The CDR3 DNA is TGTGCCAGCAGCGTAGAGCAGGGAGGGCAGCCCCAGCATTTT. Translating it yields CASSVEQGGQPQHF.

This chain joins TRBV7-8 and TRBJ2-5; maybe TRBD2 (5 bases). The CDR3 runs 15 residues. Germline V gene data show CDR1 as SGHVS and CDR2 as FQNEAQ. V was trimmed by 3 bases and J by 5 bases, leaving 16 bases between them. The CDR3 reads CASSFTDYGGETQYF. CDR3 sequence (DNA): TGTGCCAGCAGCTTTACCGACTATGGTGGGGAGACCCAGTACTTC.

The rearrangement joins TRBV28 to TRBJ1-4, with TRBD1 matching 7 bases. There are 15 residues in the CDR3. The trim removed 2 bases at V and 3 bases at J, leaving 3 bases unmatched. Germline-derived CDR1 and CDR2 are MDHEN and SYDVKM. As DNA, the CDR3 is TGTGCCAGCAGTTTAACAGGGGCTTCTAATGAAAAACTGTTTTTT. Its translation: CASSLTGASNEKLFF.

The chain carries TRBV5-1 and TRBJ1-4; D possibly corresponds to TRBD1 (5 bases). Looked up from germline, CDR1 is SGHRS and CDR2 is YFSETQ. CDR3 length equals 15 residues. V lost 1 base to trimming and J lost 8 bases, with 15 bases between them. The CDR3 DNA reads TGCGCCAGCAGCTTGAGTGGCAGGGAGGGGGAAAAACTGTTTTTT. Protein product: CASSLSGREGEKLFF.

V gene TRBV9 combines with J gene TRBJ1-2; TRBD1 matches 8 bases. V trimming: 0 bases; J trimming: 5 bases; junction bases outside the gene matches: 3. This CDR3 comprises 14 residues. Germline V gives CDR1 SGDLS, CDR2 YYNGEE. DNA for the CDR3: TGTGCCAGCAGCGTAGAGGGGACAGGTTATGGCTACACCTTC. This sequence encodes CASSVEGTGYGYTF.

The chain joins TRBV27 to TRBJ1-2, with 9 bases fitting TRBD1. The V gene end was trimmed by 5 bases and the J gene end by 2 bases; junction bases not matched to a gene: 9. CDR1 MNHEY and CDR2 SMNVEV come from the germline V gene (reference sequence). This CDR3 comprises 16 residues. The CDR3: CASSPNPGQGNYGYTF. The CDR3 DNA is TGTGCCAGCAGTCCCAACCCCGGACAGGGGAACTATGGCTACACCTTC.

The rearrangement uses TRBV30 and TRBJ2-7; 9 nucleotides line up with TRBD1. This CDR3 has 13 amino acids. Trimming at V came to 3 bases and at J to 9 bases, leaving 9 bases not matched to a gene. Per the germline V gene, CDR1 is GTSNPN and CDR2 is SVGIG (reference sequence). The CDR3 sequence: CAWSATGGSVQYF. CDR3 in DNA: TGTGCCTGGAGCGCTACAGGGGGCTCTGTGCAGTACTTC.

The chain has TRBV27 and TRBJ1-2; perhaps TRBD1 as D (6 bases). Germline-derived CDR1 and CDR2 are MNHEY and SMNVEV (reference sequence). The length of the CDR3 is 14 residues. V was shortened by 3 bases and J by 5 bases, with 13 bases between the two germline ends. The CDR3, as DNA: TGTGCCAGCAGTTTCGTCGGCAGGGGTTATGGCTACACCTTC. Protein product: CASSFVGRGYGYTF.

The chain recombines TRBV6-5 with TRBJ2-1; TRBD2 agrees at 8 bases. The CDR3 totals 15 residues. The V segment lost 6 bases and the J segment 7 bases; nucleotides outside the gene matches: 11. Germline V gene data show CDR1 as MNHEY and CDR2 as SVGAGI. CDR3 in amino acids: CASSSDGLAGNEQFF. For the CDR3, the DNA is TGTGCCAGCAGCAGCGATGGACTAGCAGGGAATGAGCAGTTCTTC.

The chain carries TRBV20-1 and TRBJ1-2; D unclear. The CDR3 has 11 residues. V gave up 6 bases and J gave up 5 bases, with 10 bases separating them. From germline, CDR1 is DFQATT and CDR2 SNEGSKA (reference sequence). Here the CDR3 reads CSASGVYGYTF. The DNA of the CDR3 is TGCAGTGCGAGCGGGGTTTATGGCTACACCTTC.

CDR3 DNA: TGTGCCAGCAGCCCAGGGACAGTCAACACTGAAGCTTTCTTT. Its translation: CASSPGTVNTEAFF. The chain has TRBV3-1 (or the pseudogene TRBV3-2) and TRBJ1-1; 7 bases are shared with TRBD1. The CDR3 is made up of 14 amino acids. Germline V gene lookup returns CDR1 LGHDT and CDR2 YNNKEL (reference sequence). V lost 4 bases, J lost 2 bases, and 4 bases stayed unmatched.

This clone was picked up one time. The gene calls are TRBV27 and TRBJ1-2; D is uncertain. This CDR3 has 17 residues. V gave up 5 bases and J gave up 4 bases, with 23 bases separating them. Germline CDR1 is MNHEY and CDR2 is SMNVEV (reference sequence). CDR3: CASSRSPLATQTYGYTF. In DNA form, the CDR3 reads TGTGCCAGCAGTCGATCACCATTAGCAACTCAGACCTATGGCTACACCTTC.

The V gene is TRBV9, the J gene TRBJ2-7, with TRBD1 matching over 7 bases. J was trimmed by 5 bases and V by 4 bases; bases with no gene match: 9. The CDR3 sequence is 14 residues long. Germline V gene sequence: CDR1 SGDLS, CDR2 YYNGEE. CDR3: CASSPRQGGDEQYF. CDR3 in DNA: TGTGCCAGCAGCCCCAGACAGGGTGGAGACGAGCAGTACTTC.

V usage is TRBV14 and J usage is TRBJ2-2; the match to TRBD1 covers 7 bases. This CDR3 region has 16 residues. V lost 1 base, J lost 7 bases, and 9 bases stayed unmatched. Germline V lookup: CDR1 SGHDN, CDR2 FVKESK. For the CDR3, the DNA is TGTGCCAGCAGCCAAGCGGCTAGGGGGCAGGTCGGGGAGCTGTTTTTT. Translated, it gives CASSQAARGQVGELFF.